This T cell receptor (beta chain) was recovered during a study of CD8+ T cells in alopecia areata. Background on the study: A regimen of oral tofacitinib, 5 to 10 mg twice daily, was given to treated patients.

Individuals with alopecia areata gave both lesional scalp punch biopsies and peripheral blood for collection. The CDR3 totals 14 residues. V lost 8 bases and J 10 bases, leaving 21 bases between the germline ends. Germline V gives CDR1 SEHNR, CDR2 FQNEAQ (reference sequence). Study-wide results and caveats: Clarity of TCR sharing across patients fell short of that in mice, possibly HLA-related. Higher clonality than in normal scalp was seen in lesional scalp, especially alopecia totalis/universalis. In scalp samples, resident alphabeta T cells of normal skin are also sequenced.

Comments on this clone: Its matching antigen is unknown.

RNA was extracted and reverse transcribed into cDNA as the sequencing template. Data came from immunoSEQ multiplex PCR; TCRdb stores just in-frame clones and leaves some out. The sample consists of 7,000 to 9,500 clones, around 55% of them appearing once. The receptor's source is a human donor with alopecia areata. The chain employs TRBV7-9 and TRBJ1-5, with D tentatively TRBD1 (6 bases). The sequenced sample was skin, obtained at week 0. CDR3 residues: CASRGPGLESPQHF. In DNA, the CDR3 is TGTGCCAGCCGGGGGCCGGGCTTGGAATCCCCCCAGCATTTT.